The 23 T cell receptor beta chains below all came from one sample that was sequenced in a study of T cells in Graves' hyperthyroidism and ophthalmopathy. Amplified TCR beta CDR3 regions came from RNA transcripts. When the TCR CDR3 underwent first-round RT-PCR, the HTBI primer set was used. Using its own MiXCR run on the multiplex PCR reads, TCRdb lists one record per CDR3 protein. The sample yields 600,000 or so distinct CDR3 sequences, around 14% seen once. Sequencing was carried out using blood. The origin of the receptors is a woman under 30 with Graves' ophthalmopathy.

This clonotype was detected ten times or more. The V gene is TRBV18, the J gene TRBJ2-3; the match to TRBD2 covers 7 bases. Germline values: CDR1 KGHSH, CDR2 LQKENI. The CDR3 is made up of 15 amino acids. V lost 2 bases and J lost 6; bases outside the gene matches: 8. CDR3 loop: CASSPVEGGADTQYF. The CDR3 nucleotides read TGTGCCAGCTCACCAGTTGAGGGAGGGGCTGATACGCAGTATTTT.

This clonotype was counted ten times or more. The J gene is TRBJ1-4, the V gene TRBV28, with TRBD1 identical over 7 bases. Germline CDR1 and CDR2: MDHEN and SYDVKM. Germline trimming cut 7 bases from V and 6 bases from J; bases unmatched to any gene: 11. The CDR3 has 15 residues. As DNA, the CDR3 is TGTGCCAGCAAACTAGAGACAGGGAGGTATGAAAAACTGTTTTTT. It specifies CASKLETGRYEKLFF.

In this sample, this clonotype turned up many times. The chain carries TRBV30 and TRBJ2-1; D may be TRBD1 or TRBD2 (5 bases each). Germline V gene lookup returns CDR1 GTSNPN and CDR2 SVGIG (reference sequence). V lost 2 bases to trimming and J lost 8 bases, with 13 bases between them. This CDR3 region has 13 residues. The chain's CDR3 is CAWSLAGWDEQFF. Written as DNA, the CDR3 is TGTGCCTGGAGTCTAGCAGGGTGGGATGAGCAGTTCTTC.

This clonotype was picked up many times. V usage is TRBV30 and J usage is TRBJ1-1, with a weak D call TRBD1 (6 bases). From germline, CDR1 is GTSNPN and CDR2 SVGIG (reference sequence). This CDR3 contains 13 residues. The CDR3 spells CAHAAGTLVEAFF. CDR3 in DNA: TGTGCGCACGCCGCCGGGACACTGGTGGAAGCTTTCTTT.

In its sample, this clonotype was seen many times. This chain links TRBV19 with TRBJ1-1; 12 nucleotides line up with TRBD1. The CDR3 spans 15 residues. Germline V gene sequence: CDR1 LNHDA, CDR2 SQIVND (reference sequence). With V trimmed by 11 bases and J by 4 bases, 11 bases remained unmatched. DNA for the CDR3: TGTGCCGTCCGGGACAGGGGGCGCGGGAGCACTGAAGCTTTCTTT. It translates to CAVRDRGRGSTEAFF. The full variable domain, completed using reference TRBV19 and TRBJ1-1, is DGGITQSPKYLFRKEGQNVTLSCEQNLNHDAMYWYRQDPGQGLRLIYYSQIVNDFQKGDIAEGYSVSREKKESFPLTVTSAQKNPTAFYLCAVRDRGRGSTEAFFGQGTRLTVV.

In this sample, this clonotype turned up many times. The V and J genes are TRBV7-9 and TRBJ2-2; 10 bases map to TRBD2. This CDR3 region has 17 residues. Losses at the gene ends were 5 bases for V and 3 bases for J; bases not matched to a gene: 9. The germline V gene has CDR1 SEHNR and CDR2 FQNEAQ (reference sequence). The CDR3 protein is CASSRGLAGEDTGELFF. As DNA, the CDR3 is TGTGCCAGCAGCAGAGGGCTAGCGGGAGAGGACACCGGGGAGCTGTTTTTT.

This clonotype was counted at least ten times. The J gene is TRBJ2-3, the V gene TRBV11-2, with 7 positions matching TRBD2. This CDR3 comprises 16 residues. The germline V gene has CDR1 SGHAT and CDR2 FQNNGV. Trimming at V came to 2 bases and at J to 1 base, leaving 6 bases not matched to a gene. The DNA of the CDR3 is TGTGCCAGCAGCTTATTTTTGCGGGAGCGCACAGATACGCAGTATTTT. Its translation is CASSLFLRERTDTQYF.

Here the CDR3 reads CATSDSGTGGFTQYF. The CDR3 DNA reads TGTGCCACCAGTGATTCCGGGACAGGGGGTTTTACGCAGTATTTT. V is TRBV24-1 and J is TRBJ2-3, with 11 nucleotides matching TRBD1. CDR1 is KGHDR, CDR2 SFDVKD, per germline. This CDR3 comprises 15 residues. J lost 8 bases, V lost 2 bases, and 5 bases had no gene match.

This clonotype was detected ten times or more. The chain joins TRBV9 to TRBJ2-1; 13 bases line up with TRBD2. The CDR3 loop spans 16 amino acids. Germline lookup yields CDR1 SGDLS and CDR2 YYNGEE. V lost 4 bases to trimming and J lost 4 bases; unmatched junction nucleotides: 5. CDR3 residues: CASSPRLAGGYNEQFF. In DNA form, the CDR3 reads TGTGCCAGCAGCCCCAGACTAGCGGGAGGTTACAATGAGCAGTTCTTC.

The chain uses TRBV30 and TRBJ1-2; unclear D gene. The CDR3 spans 13 residues. Trimming left V 0 bases short and J 2 bases short, with 7 bases between. The germline V gene has CDR1 GTSNPN and CDR2 SVGIG (reference sequence). CDR3 residues: CAWSVEGNYGYTF. The CDR3 DNA is TGTGCCTGGAGTGTAGAGGGCAACTATGGCTACACCTTC.

V and J are TRBV7-2 and TRBJ2-1, with 10 bases matching TRBD2. The CDR3 covers 18 residues. V shed 0 bases and J 4 bases; nucleotides not matched to a gene: 9. Germline CDR1 SGHTA, CDR2 FQGNSA. CDR3 sequence (DNA): TGTGCCAGCAGCTTAGCGCTAGCAGCGGGAGGGCCGTACAATGAGCAGTTCTTC. Translated: CASSLALAAGGPYNEQFF.

This chain uses TRBV29-1 with TRBJ2-5; D ambiguous. Trimming took off 8 bases at V and 0 bases at J, with 13 bases between the two ends. CDR1 and CDR2 (germline): SQVTM, ANQGSEA. The CDR3 is 13 amino acids. The chain's CDR3 is CSSWDLNQETQYF. The CDR3 region has the DNA TGCAGCAGCTGGGATTTGAACCAAGAGACCCAGTACTTC. Together with reference TRBV29-1 and TRBJ2-5, the CDR3 gives the full variable domain: SAVISQKPSRDICQRGTSLTIQCQVDSQVTMMFWYRQQPGQSLTLIATANQGSEATYESGFVIDKFPISRPNLTFSTLTVSNMSPEDSSIYLCSSWDLNQETQYFGPGTRLLVL.

V usage is TRBV28 and J usage is TRBJ2-4, with 8 bases lining up with TRBD1. This CDR3 is 14 amino acids long. The trim removed 7 bases at V and 7 bases at J, leaving 9 bases unmatched. Germline-derived CDR1 and CDR2 are MDHEN and SYDVKM. The CDR3 protein is CASTLQGGENIQYF. The CDR3 nucleotides are TGTGCCAGCACCCTACAGGGGGGAGAGAACATTCAGTACTTC.

Details on this clonotype: A much larger clone differs from this one at a single base, so this may be a read error. V is TRBV5-1 and J is TRBJ2-1; the match to TRBD2 covers 7 bases. The J call is uncertain, as TRBJ2-7 better fits the DNA end. This CDR3 region has 16 residues. CDR1 and CDR2 (germline): SGHRS, YFSETQ. CDR3 loop: CASRVGIAGSYNEQYF. The CDR3 bases are TGCGCCAGCAGAGTCGGAATAGCGGGCTCTTACAATGAGCAGTACTTC.

This clonotype has a handful of counts. An end of the junction does not agree with germline; a read error may underlie this. The chain employs TRBV4-2 and TRBJ2-7, with 13 bases identical to TRBD2. The germline V gene encodes CDR1 LGHNA and CDR2 YNFKEQ. The CDR3 length is 20 residues. The chain's CDR3 is CASSQGGRTSGRLTSYEQYF. CDR3 nucleotides: TGTGCCAGCAGCCAAGGGGGTCGGACTAGCGGGAGACTCACTTCCTACGAGCAGTACTTT.

This clonotype was counted only a few times. Since a much larger clone is just one base distant, this may be a read error. The chain links TRBV12-3 or TRBV12-4 to TRBJ2-7; D gene ambiguous. This CDR3 region has 14 residues. CDR3 amino acids: CAGSFGVPLYEQYF. The DNA of the CDR3 is TGTGCCGGCAGTTTCGGAGTTCCTTTATACGAGCAGTACTTC.

This chain joins TRBV7-9 and TRBJ2-5; D is possibly TRBD2 (7 bases). This CDR3 spans 18 amino acids. Germline CDR1 SEHNR, CDR2 FQNEAQ (reference sequence). V lost 5 bases to trimming and J lost 2 bases, with 24 bases between them. Here the CDR3 reads CASSPPRVGGGIQETQYF. CDR3 sequence (DNA): TGTGCCAGCAGCCCTCCCCGAGTAGGGGGGGGGATACAAGAGACCCAGTACTTC.

This clonotype was recorded at least ten times. The rearrangement uses TRBV2 and TRBJ1-2, with D perhaps matching TRBD1 (6 bases). The CDR3 sequence is 13 residues long. Trimming stripped 9 bases from V and 4 bases from J, with 15 bases between. Germline values: CDR1 SNHLY, CDR2 FYNNEI. CDR3 residues: CARKETGSYGYTF. The CDR3 DNA sequence: TGTGCCAGAAAGGAGACAGGATCCTATGGCTACACCTTC.

At least ten counts were recorded for this clonotype. The chain is built from TRBV4-3 and TRBJ2-3; 14 bases align to TRBD2. J lost 7 bases, V lost 0 bases, and 3 bases had no gene match. The germline CDR1 and CDR2 sequences are LGHNA and YSLEER. This CDR3 is 16 amino acids long. In nucleotides, the CDR3 is TGCGCCAGCAGCCAAGAAGGGACTAGCGGGAGACATACGCAGTATTTT. This translates into CASSQEGTSGRHTQYF.

This chain uses TRBV9 with TRBJ2-1; possible D gene TRBD1, 6 bases. The CDR3 runs to 15 residues. Germline V gene sequence: CDR1 SGDLS, CDR2 YYNGEE. Trimming removed 0 bases from V and 8 bases from J, with 15 bases in between. For the CDR3, the DNA is TGTGCCAGCAGCGTAGAGATAGGGGGAAGAGATGAGCAGTTCTTC. Its translation is CASSVEIGGRDEQFF.

This clonotype was counted many times. The rearrangement links TRBV6-1 to TRBJ2-3; 12 positions match TRBD2. The CDR3 has 14 residues. Germline V gene data show CDR1 as MNHNS and CDR2 as SASEGT. With 11 bases clipped from V and 5 bases from J, the junction kept 8 bases outside the gene matches. CDR3 region: CAARLAGAGDTQYF. Here the CDR3 DNA reads TGTGCCGCTAGACTAGCGGGAGCAGGAGATACGCAGTATTTT.

This clonotype was counted at least ten times. The rearrangement joins TRBV6-6 to TRBJ2-1, with 10 bases fitting TRBD2. V dropped 0 bases and J dropped 6; count of bases not matched to a gene: 11. This CDR3 is built from 18 residues. Germline V gene lookup returns CDR1 MNHNY and CDR2 SVGAGI (reference sequence). CDR3 sequence reads: CASSYSPSLAGEGNEQFF. In DNA, the CDR3 is TGTGCCAGCAGTTACTCCCCCTCCCTAGCGGGAGAAGGCAATGAGCAGTTCTTC.

This clonotype was detected a few times. The rearrangement joins TRBV2 to TRBJ1-1; TRBD1 might be the D (6 bases). The CDR3 runs to 14 residues. Trimming pared 1 base from V and 4 bases from J, leaving 10 bases between. Germline CDR1 is SNHLY and CDR2 is FYNNEI. CDR3 loop: CASSEVRTATEAFF. CDR3 sequence (DNA): TGTGCCAGCAGTGAAGTTAGGACAGCCACTGAAGCTTTCTTT.